Listed below are T cell receptor beta chains from one sample, sequenced in a study of blood T cell repertoires in COVID-19. Libraries were prepared by immunoSEQ multiplex PCR; TCRdb keeps only in-frame clonotypes and omits some of them. This repertoire shows about 250,000 clones, 70% to 80% found once; its top ten account for about 3%. Material: peripheral blood. The receptors here all came from a woman of 80 years or more with acute or convalescent COVID-19. The CDR3 runs from the conserved cysteine through the conserved F or W. Each record gives: V gene, clone size, J gene, D gene, CDR3 protein, CDR3 DNA. The D gene is left open where the match is weak. Clone size is given for some rows only: seen once, a few or many times, or a class if the clone is expanded.

TRBV12-3/TRBV12-4,.,TRBJ1-1,.,CASSFSTGRAFF,TGTGCCAGCAGTTTTTCGACAGGCCGAGCTTTCTTT
TRBV18,few,TRBJ1-1,.,CASSPSPSNRNTEAFF,TGTGCCAGCTCACCATCCCCATCGAACAGAAACACTGAAGCTTTCTTT
TRBV19,.,TRBJ1-4,TRBD1,CASSSGTGGEKLFF,TGTGCCAGTAGCTCCGGGACAGGGGGGGAAAAACTGTTTTTT
TRBV9,once,TRBJ2-3,.,CASSVERGTDTQYF,TGTGCCAGCAGCGTAGAGCGGGGCACAGATACGCAGTATTTT
TRBV3-1/TRBV3-2,few,TRBJ2-3,.,CASSLRQVVTDTQYF,TGTGCCAGCAGCCTTAGACAGGTGGTCACAGATACGCAGTATTTT
TRBV5-1,.,TRBJ2-1,TRBD2,CASSLASGSPGYNEQFF,TGCGCCAGCAGCTTGGCTAGCGGGAGCCCCGGGTACAATGAGCAGTTCTTC
TRBV29-1,.,TRBJ1-2,.,CSVQRTENYGYTF,TGCAGCGTCCAAAGAACAGAAAACTATGGCTACACCTTC
TRBV19,.,TRBJ2-3,.,CASSTGTYLTDTQYF,TGTGCCAGTAGTACCGGGACATATCTTACAGATACGCAGTATTTT
TRBV9,.,TRBJ2-1,TRBD2,CASSVTTSVANEQFF,TGTGCCAGCAGCGTAACGACTAGCGTAGCCAATGAGCAGTTCTTC
TRBV6-5,.,TRBJ2-1,.,CASSPPKGFNEQFF,TGTGCCAGCAGTCCCCCCAAGGGGTTCAATGAGCAGTTCTTC
TRBV6-5,.,TRBJ1-1,.,CASSYTINMNTEAFF,TGTGCCAGCAGTTACACAATCAACATGAACACTGAAGCTTTCTTT
TRBV19,once,TRBJ2-7,TRBD2,CASSISSTSASYEQYF,TGTGCCAGTAGTATAAGTTCGACTAGCGCATCCTACGAGCAGTACTTC
TRBV5-4,.,TRBJ2-1,.,CASRDLGGSYNEQFF,TGTGCCAGCAGAGACTTAGGGGGCTCCTACAATGAGCAGTTCTTC
TRBV5-4,.,TRBJ1-2,.,CASSRGGGSYGYGYTF,TGTGCCAGCAGCCGGGGGGGAGGATCTTATGGCTATGGCTACACCTTC
TRBV12-5,.,TRBJ2-7,TRBD1,CASGLKGTAEQYF,TGTGCTAGTGGTTTGAAAGGGACAGCGGAGCAGTACTTC
TRBV27,.,TRBJ1-1,TRBD1,CASSSTGGFTEAFF,TGTGCCAGCAGCTCGACAGGGGGGTTCACTGAAGCTTTCTTT
TRBV2,.,TRBJ2-1,TRBD2,CAWKVGLANNEQFF,TGTGCCTGGAAGGTAGGACTAGCCAACAATGAGCAGTTCTTC
TRBV6-2/TRBV6-3,.,TRBJ2-7,TRBD2,CASSFRTSHGYEQYF,TGTGCCAGCAGTTTCCGGACTAGCCATGGGTACGAGCAGTACTTC
TRBV19,.,TRBJ2-4,.,CASSPRGQLAKNIQYF,TGTGCCAGTAGTCCTCGAGGACAGCTAGCCAAAAACATTCAGTACTTC
TRBV7-9,.,TRBJ2-1,.,CASSPPGTTYNEQFF,TGTGCCAGCAGCCCCCCCGGGACAACCTACAATGAGCAGTTCTTC
TRBV12-3/TRBV12-4,few,TRBJ1-5,.,CASSFAANQPQHF,TGTGCCAGCAGTTTCGCCGCGAATCAGCCCCAGCATTTT
TRBV4-1,.,TRBJ2-2,.,CASSQGAGYTGELFF,TGCGCCAGCAGCCAAGGGGCAGGGTACACCGGGGAGCTGTTTTTT
TRBV6-5,.,TRBJ2-7,.,CASSTNGGGSDEQYF,TGTGCCAGCAGTACTAATGGGGGGGGCAGCGACGAGCAGTACTTC
TRBV4-1,.,TRBJ2-3,TRBD2,CASSSPPRLAGGPDTQYF,TGCGCCAGCAGCTCCCCCCCCCGACTAGCGGGAGGGCCAGATACGCAGTATTTT
TRBV7-9,.,TRBJ2-7,TRBD1,CASSRRGTGITNTYEQYF,TGTGCCAGCAGCCGACGCGGGACAGGGATTACCAACACCTACGAGCAGTACTTC
TRBV7-2,.,TRBJ2-1,TRBD2,CASSSGTRVNEQFF,TGTGCCAGCAGCTCCGGGACTAGGGTAAATGAGCAGTTCTTC
TRBV6-5,.,TRBJ2-2,.,CASSYSAGANTGELFF,TGTGCCAGCAGTTACTCTGCGGGCGCGAACACCGGGGAGCTGTTTTTT
TRBV2,few,TRBJ2-7,TRBD1,CASSLQGTSYEQYF,TGTGCCAGCAGCCTACAGGGGACCTCCTACGAGCAGTACTTC
TRBV7-2,.,TRBJ1-2,.,CASSSATLSGYTF,TGTGCCAGCAGCTCCGCAACATTAAGTGGCTACACCTTC
TRBV5-1,many,TRBJ2-7,TRBD1,CASSPVTGVSNEQYF,TGCGCCAGCAGCCCAGTGACAGGGGTTAGCAACGAGCAGTACTTC